This record concerns one TCR beta chain sequence. There is no known antigen for this receptor. Qualities for individual bases were not recorded, and no much larger clone is one base off. The data are from a study of T cells in localized non-small cell lung cancer (dated by TCRdb to between 2020 and 2021). In terms of the full investigation: Comparing tumors with uninvolved tumor-adjacent lungs, the study looked at the T cell repertoires of 200 to 250 patients with early-stage NSCLC. The cohort consisted of 236 treatment-naive NSCLC patients whose localized lung tumors had been resected. The mean age of the NSCLC patients was 50 to 85 years, with 130 or so men and 107 women.

TCR beta CDR3 regions were sequenced from DNA using the immunoSEQ Assay. In the paper's pipeline: To compute T cell density, TCR beta template counts were normalized to usable DNA, which was estimated by amplifying housekeeping genes. Using the preseqR package, richness was estimated by extrapolating to 120,000 templates for tissue samples and 400,000 templates for PBMC samples. Clonality was defined by subtracting Pielou's evenness from one. Tissue-enriched TCRs were identified by differential abundance testing using productive amino-acid clonotypes, minimum total count 5 and alpha 0.1. Repertoire overlap between compartments was quantified with the Jaccard Index and Morisita Overlap Index. TCR beta CDR3s were clustered by GLIPH together with public tetramer-defined viral CDR3s, and at least three viral sequences plus V-gene enrichment were required for viral motifs. In TCRdb, the immuneACCESS table is reduced to in-frame sequences with V and J assigned. These tables do not hold every clone; where another copy was compared, an unresolved V gene accounts for under half, and the others remain unexplained. D and trimming were read from the DNA, whereas the V and J calls and clone size are those reported in that table. In all, the sample holds 890 or so clones, and roughly 28% of those were seen once. Approximately 16% of the sample lies in the top ten.

General study outcomes and caveats: Uninvolved tumor-adjacent lung showed the highest T cell clonality, higher than tumor, which suggests more focused antigenic responses in the uninvolved tumor-adjacent lung. Multi-region tumor sequencing was not performed, so intratumor heterogeneity could not be excluded. Longer overall survival was associated with higher T cell density in blood, whereas shorter survival was associated with higher clonality in adjacent lung. Since the design was exploratory, TCR variables were selected using unadjusted p-values with no false-discovery rate correction. A median of 57 of the top 100 tumor clones turned up in the paired uninvolved adjacent lung, and approximately 30 of those clones also ranked among the top 100 of that same adjacent lung.

Uninvolved adjacent lung was taken at least 2 cm from the tumor margin and confirmed free of atypia by two independent pathologists. At diagnosis, peripheral blood, uninvolved tumor-adjacent lung and tumor were collected and were preserved as a mix of fresh-frozen and FFPE material. The germline V gene sets CDR1 to MDHEN and CDR2 to SYDVKM. Its CDR3 holds 18 amino acids, cysteine through phenylalanine. Only the CDR3 DNA stays, 54 bases, in frame from base 1. Cut back by 6 bases and 3 bases, the V and J ends lie 26 bases apart. Specimen: normal lung tissue next to the tumor, collected before any cancer treatment. The V gene is TRBV28 and the J gene is TRBJ1-2, with a weak D call of TRBD1 (6 bases match). The receptor was derived from a man aged 35 to 69 with stage II lung adenocarcinoma. The CDR3 reads as follows: CASSPWGGMGGADYGYTF. The nucleotide sequence reads TGTGCCAGCAGCCCCTGGGGGGGGATGGGGGGCGCAGACTATGGCTACACCTTC.